These T cell receptor beta chains were read from a single sample in a study of glioma-infiltrating T cells after dendritic cell vaccination. Assay: immunoSEQ multiplex PCR; the TCRdb copy retains only in-frame clones and omits some. This sample has approximately 99,000 clones, with more than 70% found just once. The sample here was blood, taken after dendritic cell vaccination. The receptors derive from a human donor with glioblastoma. The CDR3 runs from the conserved cysteine through the conserved F or W. The D gene is left open where the match is weak. Some rows mark clone size as missing; the rest say once, few, many or name a class of expanded clone.

. | . | TRBJ2-2 | TRBV7-7 | CASSLVQGSGELFF | TGTGCTAGCAGCTTAGTGCAGGGGTCCGGGGAGCTGTTTTTT
. | TRBD1 | TRBJ1-4 | TRBV5-1 | CASSLVGTVGEKLFF | TGCGCCAGCAGCTTGGTCGGGACAGTGGGCGAAAAACTGTTTTTT
few | . | TRBJ2-2 | TRBV6-5 | CASTNTGELFF | TGTGCCAGCACAAATACCGGGGAGCTGTTTTTT
. | TRBD1 | TRBJ1-1 | TRBV9 | CASSSRQGTLLNTEAFF | TGTGCCAGCAGCTCCAGACAGGGTACCCTTTTGAACACTGAAGCTTTCTTT
. | . | TRBJ1-5 | TRBV19 | CASSNGGGSQPQHF | TGTGCCAGTAGTAATGGGGGGGGTAGCCAGCCCCAGCATTTT
. | . | TRBJ1-5 | TRBV18 | CASSRTEGLFQPQHF | TGTGCCAGCTCACGGACAGAGGGCCTCTTCCAGCCCCAGCATTTT
once | . | TRBJ1-2 | TRBV6-1 | CASSEAYSYGYTF | TGTGCCAGCAGTGAAGCATATAGCTATGGCTACACCTTC
. | . | TRBJ2-7 | TRBV2 | CASSALAGRSYEQYF | TGTGCCAGCAGTGCACTAGCTGGGAGGTCCTACGAGCAGTACTTC
. | . | TRBJ1-5 | TRBV19 | CASTPPGVNQPQHF | TGTGCCAGTACCCCCCCGGGTGTCAATCAGCCCCAGCATTTT
. | TRBD1 | TRBJ1-2 | TRBV2 | CASSEAGVTGRVYGYTF | TGTGCCAGCAGTGAAGCGGGGGTGACAGGGCGGGTCTATGGCTACACCTTC
few | TRBD2 | TRBJ2-7 | TRBV4-1 | CASSQDWAGAPYEQYF | TGCGCCAGCAGCCAAGACTGGGCGGGAGCCCCCTACGAGCAGTACTTC
. | TRBD1 | TRBJ2-6 | TRBV18 | CASSPSDRAGANVLTF | TGTGCCAGCTCACCTTCGGACAGGGCTGGGGCCAACGTCCTGACTTTC
once | TRBD1 | TRBJ1-1 | TRBV7-9 | CASRGQGAEAFF | TGTGCCAGCCGGGGACAGGGTGCTGAAGCTTTCTTT
many | TRBD1 | TRBJ2-7 | TRBV5-1 | CASSLNRGSSYEQYF | TGCGCCAGCAGCTTGAACAGGGGAAGCTCCTACGAGCAGTACTTC
. | . | TRBJ2-7 | TRBV30 | CAWSVRGGTYEQYF | TGTGCCTGGAGTGTACGAGGGGGTACCTACGAGCAGTACTTC
. | . | TRBJ1-5 | TRBV19 | CASRHGAQPQHF | TGTGCCAGTAGACATGGAGCCCAGCCCCAGCATTTT
. | . | TRBJ2-5 | TRBV7-6 | CASSFFISQETQYF | TGTGCCAGCAGCTTTTTTATCAGCCAAGAGACCCAGTACTTC
. | . | TRBJ1-2 | TRBV27 | CASSYRQENYGYTF | TGTGCCAGCAGTTACCGACAGGAGAACTATGGCTACACCTTC
once | . | TRBJ2-3 | TRBV5-1 | CASSSTGSYTDTQYF | TGCGCCAGCAGTTCTACAGGGTCCTACACAGATACGCAGTATTTT
. | . | TRBJ2-7 | TRBV6-6 | CASSYSEGEQYF | TGTGCCAGCAGTTACTCGGAGGGCGAGCAGTACTTC
. | TRBD1 | TRBJ1-1 | TRBV5-6 | CASSSRRQGVFMNTEAFF | TGTGCCAGCAGCTCTCGGAGACAGGGGGTGTTCATGAACACTGAAGCTTTCTTT
. | . | TRBJ1-2 | TRBV15 | CATSRARGMNYGYTF | TGTGCCACCAGCAGAGCTAGGGGGATGAACTATGGCTACACCTTC
once | TRBD2 | TRBJ2-7 | TRBV6-4 | CASSDSGGKQYF | TGTGCCAGCAGTGATAGCGGGGGAAAGCAGTACTTC
. | TRBD1 | TRBJ1-2 | TRBV2 | CASSGDSVNGYTF | TGTGCCAGCAGCGGGGACAGCGTGAATGGCTACACCTTC
once | . | TRBJ2-7 | TRBV5-1 | CASSPVGVVIEQYF | TGCGCCAGCAGCCCGGTAGGGGTAGTAATCGAGCAGTACTTC
. | . | TRBJ2-2 | TRBV5-1 | CASSRQPGQLITGELFF | TGCGCCAGCAGCAGACAGCCGGGACAACTTATCACCGGGGAGCTGTTTTTT
. | TRBD2 | TRBJ2-7 | TRBV5-1 | CASGWTSFGEQYF | TGCGCCAGCGGATGGACTAGCTTCGGCGAGCAGTACTTC
. | TRBD2 | TRBJ2-5 | TRBV5-1 | CASSPGLAGEETQYF | TGCGCCAGCAGCCCGGGACTAGCAGGAGAAGAGACCCAGTACTTC
. | . | TRBJ1-6 | TRBV6-6 | CASSYSGGGNSPLHF | TGTGCCAGCAGTTACTCCGGTGGCGGGAATTCACCCCTCCACTTT
once | . | TRBJ2-1 | TRBV19 | CASSPSGLVIFF | TGTGCCAGTAGTCCCAGTGGACTGGTGATATTCTTC
. | TRBD2 | TRBJ2-2 | TRBV30 | CAWSLLAAGPGELFF | TGTGCCTGGAGTTTACTAGCGGCCGGGCCCGGGGAGCTGTTTTTT
. | TRBD2 | TRBJ2-4 | TRBV5-4 | CASSLGPREGKNIQYF | TGTGCCAGCAGCTTGGGACCCCGGGAGGGCAAAAACATTCAGTACTTC
few | TRBD1 | TRBJ1-6 | TRBV27 | CASSSWGQPNSPLHF | TGTGCCAGCAGTTCCTGGGGACAGCCTAATTCACCCCTCCACTTT
few | . | TRBJ1-1 | TRBV30 | CAWSVGALAFF | TGTGCCTGGAGTGTAGGGGCTCTGGCTTTCTTT
. | TRBD1 | TRBJ1-4 | TRBV28 | CASRASGGWGNEKLFF | TGTGCCAGCAGGGCGTCAGGGGGTTGGGGTAATGAAAAACTGTTTTTT
. | TRBD1 | TRBJ2-3 | TRBV7-2 | CASSLDRVTDTQYF | TGTGCCAGCAGCTTGGACAGGGTAACAGATACGCAGTATTTT
. | . | TRBJ2-3 | TRBV19 | CASRQGSTDTQYF | TGTGCCAGTAGACAGGGTAGCACAGATACGCAGTATTTT
. | . | TRBJ2-7 | TRBV7-6 | CASSLGGDGEQYF | TGTGCCAGCAGCTTAGGTGGAGATGGCGAGCAGTACTTC
once | TRBD1 | TRBJ1-2 | TRBV6-1 | CASSDSGGITGYTF | TGTGCCAGCAGTGATTCAGGGGGGATAACTGGCTACACCTTC
. | . | TRBJ2-3 | TRBV5-1 | CASSVGRGATDTQYF | TGCGCCAGCAGCGTGGGCCGGGGGGCCACAGATACGCAGTATTTT
. | TRBD1 | TRBJ2-7 | TRBV5-1 | CASSFSGQGFYEQYF | TGCGCCAGCAGCTTCTCGGGACAGGGGTTCTACGAGCAGTACTTC
. | . | TRBJ2-3 | TRBV20-1 | CRSTSTDTQYF | TGCAGGTCAACTTCGACAGATACGCAGTATTTT
. | . | TRBJ2-1 | TRBV2 | CASSDGRAYNEQFF | TGTGCCAGCAGTGATGGGCGGGCCTACAATGAGCAGTTCTTC
once | . | TRBJ2-7 | TRBV28 | CASSLFNEQYF | TGTGCCAGCAGTTTATTTAACGAGCAGTACTTC
few | TRBD1 | TRBJ1-2 | TRBV5-1 | CASSAPGQLNYGYTF | TGCGCCAGCAGCGCCCCGGGACAGCTTAACTATGGCTACACCTTC